This paragraph reports one TCR beta chain. Measured with immunoSEQ multiplex PCR; TCRdb has only the in-frame clones, and not every one. Counted here are roughly 15,000 clones, 75% to 85% occurring once; the ten biggest clones make up about 27%. The data were obtained in a study of blood T cell repertoires in COVID-19. Study-level information: Italy, Spain and the United States were the sources of the convalescent and acute COVID-19 samples.

Germline-derived CDR1 and CDR2 are SGHNT and YYREEE (reference sequence). The CDR3 spans 15 residues. J gave up 4 bases and V 0 bases, and 6 bases lay outside the gene matches. The chain recombines TRBV5-4 with TRBJ1-1, with 7 nucleotides matching TRBD1. What was sequenced was peripheral blood. The sequence came from a woman aged 45 to 65 with active or convalescent COVID-19. The CDR3 sequence: CASSLARGRGTEAFF. Here the CDR3 DNA reads TGTGCCAGCAGCTTGGCGAGGGGGCGAGGCACTGAAGCTTTCTTT. Based on the CDR3 plus reference TRBV5-4 and TRBJ1-1, the full variable domain is ETGVTQSPTHLIKTRGQQVTLRCSSQSGHNTVSWYQQALGQGPQFIFQYYREEENGRGNFPPRFSGLQFPNYSSELNVNALELDDSALYLCASSLARGRGTEAFFGQGTRLTVV.